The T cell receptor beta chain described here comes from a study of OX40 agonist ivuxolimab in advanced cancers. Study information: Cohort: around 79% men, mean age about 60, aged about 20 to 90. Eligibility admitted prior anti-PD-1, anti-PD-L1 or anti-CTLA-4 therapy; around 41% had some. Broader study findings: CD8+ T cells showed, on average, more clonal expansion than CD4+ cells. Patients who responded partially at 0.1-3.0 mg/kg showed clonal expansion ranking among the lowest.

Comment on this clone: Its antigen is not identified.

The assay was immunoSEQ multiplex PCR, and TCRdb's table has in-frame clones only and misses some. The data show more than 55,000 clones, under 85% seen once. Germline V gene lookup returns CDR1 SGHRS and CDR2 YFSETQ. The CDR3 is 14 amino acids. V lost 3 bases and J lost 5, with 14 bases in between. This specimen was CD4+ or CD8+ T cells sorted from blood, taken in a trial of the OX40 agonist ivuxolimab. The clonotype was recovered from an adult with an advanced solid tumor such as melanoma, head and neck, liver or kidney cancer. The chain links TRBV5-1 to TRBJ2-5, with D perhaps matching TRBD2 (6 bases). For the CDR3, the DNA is TGCGCCAGCAGCTCCTCCGGGGGAGTGGAGACCCAGTACTTC. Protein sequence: CASSSSGGVETQYF.